Listed here are 17 T cell receptor beta chains from one sample, sequenced in a study of shared clonotypes between healthy human individuals. Naive CD8 cells lacked CD45RO, underwent positive selection for CCR7 and left out terminally differentiated effector memory CD45RA+ cells. This table comes from immunoSEQ multiplex PCR, and its TCRdb copy is limited to in-frame clones, with some not included. The sample yields roughly 810,000 clones, 90% to 97% seen once. The sample consisted of naive CD8+ T cells sorted from blood. Every receptor here comes from a man aged 25-45 years in good health.

The genes are TRBV6-1 and TRBJ1-1; maybe TRBD1 (6 bases). The V end was cut by 1 base, the J end by 0 bases, with 12 bases between. The CDR3 is 16 amino acids. The germline V gene has CDR1 MNHNS and CDR2 SASEGT. CDR3 nucleotides: TGTGCCAGCAGTGAAGAACCGGGGGGCATGAACACTGAAGCTTTCTTT. Its translation is CASSEEPGGMNTEAFF.

This chain connects TRBV11-2 to TRBJ2-1, with D tentatively TRBD2 (6 bases). Germline V gene data show CDR1 as SGHAT and CDR2 as FQNNGV. CDR3 length equals 16 residues. Trimming left V 5 bases short and J 7 bases short, with 21 bases between. CDR3 in amino acids: CASSPLVGTPRNEQFF. The CDR3 coding sequence is TGTGCCAGCAGCCCATTAGTTGGGACTCCGCGAAATGAGCAGTTCTTC.

The V call is TRBV29-1, the J call TRBJ2-1; 10 bases align to TRBD2. The V segment lost 3 bases and the J segment 6 bases; nucleotides outside the gene matches: 2. CDR3 length: 13 amino acids. Germline CDR1 reads SQVTM; CDR2 reads ANQGSEA. The CDR3 nucleotides read TGCAGCGTTGATCGGACTAGCGGCAATGAGCAGTTCTTC. This translates into CSVDRTSGNEQFF.

The chain recombines TRBV27 with TRBJ2-7, with a possible D match to TRBD2 (5 bases). Germline CDR1 and CDR2: MNHEY and SMNVEV (reference sequence). V dropped 4 bases and J dropped 2 bases, with 12 bases sitting between them. The CDR3 spans 14 residues. The CDR3: CASSSSGNTYEQYF. The CDR3 coding sequence is TGTGCCAGCAGTTCAAGCGGAAATACCTACGAGCAGTACTTC.

The J gene is TRBJ1-1, the V gene TRBV7-6; D may be TRBD1 (5 bases). This CDR3 is 13 amino acids long. Germline CDR1 SGHVS, CDR2 FNYEAQ. V shed 4 bases and J shed 6 bases, with 12 bases lying between them. The CDR3 loop is CASSSGPASEAFF. The CDR3 bases are TGTGCCAGCAGCTCGGGGCCAGCCTCTGAAGCTTTCTTT.

This rearrangement joins TRBV25-1 to TRBJ2-5, with D possibly called TRBD1 or TRBD2 (6 bases each). Deletions cut 0 bases from V and 5 bases from J, with 13 bases between. CDR1 and CDR2 from the germline V gene are MGHDK and SYGVNS. CDR3 length: 15 amino acids. CDR3 coding DNA: TGTGCCAGCAGTGAATACGAGGGGGGTGGGGAGACCCAGTACTTC. It is translated as CASSEYEGGGETQYF.

V and J are TRBV27 and TRBJ1-2; D is unresolved. The CDR3 runs to 14 residues. CDR1 is MNHEY and CDR2 is SMNVEV in the germline V gene (reference sequence). Trimming pared 0 bases from V and 8 bases from J, leaving 13 bases between. CDR3 DNA: TGTGCCAGCAGTTTATCAGAAAGGTTCGGAGGCTACACCTTC. As protein: CASSLSERFGGYTF.

The V gene is TRBV7-2, the J gene TRBJ1-1, with D maybe TRBD1 (6 bases). The V and J ends lost 5 bases and 11 bases respectively, with 15 bases between them. CDR3 length: 12 residues. Germline assignment: CDR1 SGHTA and CDR2 FQGNSA. In nucleotides, the CDR3 is TGTGCCAGCAGCCTAGGGGGTTGGGTTGCTTTCTTT. The encoded protein is CASSLGGWVAFF.

This chain uses TRBV25-1 with TRBJ1-1, with D unresolved. Germline loops: CDR1 MGHDK, CDR2 SYGVNS. The CDR3 has 12 residues. V gave up 0 bases and J gave up 7 bases, with 6 bases separating them. DNA of the CDR3: TGTGCCAGCAGTGAATATTCGGATGAAGCTTTCTTT. Translating it yields CASSEYSDEAFF.

Here the CDR3 DNA reads TGTGCCAGCAAACCCGACCTTCAAGAGACCCAGTACTTC. Its translation: CASKPDLQETQYF. The chain links TRBV7-6 to TRBJ2-5; D gene uncertain. The CDR3 runs to 13 residues. Germline CDR1 is SGHVS and CDR2 is FNYEAQ. The V and J ends lost 7 bases and 2 bases respectively, with 11 bases between them.

The V gene is TRBV29-1, the J gene TRBJ2-5; D is ambiguous. V gave up 0 bases and J gave up 11 bases, with 19 bases separating them. The CDR3 runs to 14 residues. Per germline, CDR1 SQVTM and CDR2 ANQGSEA. CDR3 protein: CSVEDRTFRYEQYF. CDR3 bases: TGCAGCGTTGAAGATAGGACGTTTCGCTACGAACAGTACTTC.

V usage is TRBV7-2 and J usage is TRBJ2-1; TRBD2 aligns across 7 bases. CDR1 is SGHTA, CDR2 FQGNSA, per germline. The CDR3 is 15 amino acids. V trimming: 6 bases; J trimming: 5 bases; junction bases outside the gene matches: 10. CDR3 region: CASSPRDYRDNEQFF. Written as DNA, the CDR3 is TGTGCCAGCAGTCCCCGGGACTACCGGGACAATGAGCAGTTCTTC. The full variable domain, its missing parts supplied by reference TRBV7-2 and TRBJ2-1, is GAGVSQSPSNKVTEKGKDVELRCDPISGHTALYWYRQSLGQGLEFLIYFQGNSAPDKSGLPSDRFSAERTGGSVSTLTIQRTQQEDSAVYLCASSPRDYRDNEQFFGPGTRLTVL.

This chain links TRBV5-4 with TRBJ2-7; TRBD2 might be the D (7 bases). The CDR3 spans 14 residues. V was cut by 4 bases and J by 5 bases, with 16 bases left in between. From germline, CDR1 is SGHNT and CDR2 YYREEE (reference sequence). The DNA of the CDR3 is TGTGCCAGCAGCCCGCGGGGGCGCATCCACGAGCAGTACTTC. Its protein product is CASSPRGRIHEQYF.

This chain joins TRBV5-1 and TRBJ2-7, with TRBD2 matching over 11 bases. CDR1 and CDR2 (germline): SGHRS, YFSETQ. V lost 2 bases and J lost 6; bases outside the gene matches: 10. This CDR3 contains 16 residues. CDR3 sequence: CASSLISGRGSGEQYF. The DNA of the CDR3 is TGCGCCAGCAGCTTAATTAGCGGGAGGGGGTCCGGCGAGCAGTACTTC.

This chain joins TRBV29-1 and TRBJ2-7; 7 bases are a match to TRBD2. Germline assignment: CDR1 SQVTM and CDR2 ANQGSEA. The CDR3 has 14 amino acids. V trimming: 5 bases; J trimming: 0 bases; junction bases outside the gene matches: 7. CDR3 in DNA: TGCAGCGTTCGAGGAGCGGGGTTCTCCTACGAGCAGTACTTC. It encodes CSVRGAGFSYEQYF.

The rearrangement uses TRBV4-1 and TRBJ1-1; D ambiguous. The germline gives CDR1 MGHRA, CDR2 YSYEKL. The CDR3 consists of 15 residues. Trimming removed 1 base at V and 0 bases at J, with 9 bases between. CDR3 loop: CASSQGLGLNTEAFF. The CDR3 DNA sequence: TGCGCCAGCAGCCAAGGTCTAGGGCTGAACACTGAAGCTTTCTTT.

The chain carries TRBV4-1 and TRBJ1-1; D ambiguous. CDR1 and CDR2 from the germline V gene are MGHRA and YSYEKL. Trimming took 4 bases from V and 4 from J, leaving 13 bases between them. The CDR3 contains 14 residues. The CDR3 bases are TGCGCCAGCAGCCCGCGAGGAGGGCGCACTGAAGCTTTCTTT. The encoded protein is CASSPRGGRTEAFF.